This T cell receptor beta chain was identified in a study of T cells in Graves' hyperthyroidism and ophthalmopathy. Study-level information: Once the initial diagnosis was made, peripheral blood was obtained before any treatment. Study-wide results and caveats: With a median lead of roughly 6.8 months before onset, the model predicted ophthalmopathy.

This clonotype was detected many times. Its specificity is unknown. Amplification of TCR beta CDR3 regions used RNA as the template. An initial round of RT-PCR targeting the TCR CDR3 relied on the HTBI primer set. TCRdb recomputed calls from the multiplex PCR reads with MiXCR, one row per CDR3 protein. The table records more than 650,000 distinct CDR3 sequences, 13% to 15% of them present only once. The source material was blood. The source of this sequence is a young woman with Graves' hyperthyroidism.

The CDR3 nucleotides are TGTGCCAGCATGGCGTCGAGGGGACTAGCGGGAGGGCCAGGCGATGAGCAGTTCTTC. Translating it yields CASMASRGLAGGPGDEQFF. The genes are TRBV11-1 and TRBJ2-1; 16 bases align to TRBD2. V lost 7 bases, J lost 8 bases, and 17 bases stayed unmatched. The CDR3 sequence is 19 residues long. Germline CDR1 reads SGHAT; CDR2 reads FQDESV (reference sequence). The variable domain in full, with the rest retrieved from reference TRBV11-1 and TRBJ2-1, is EAEVAQSPRYKITEKSQAVAFWCDPISGHATLYWYRQILGQGPELLVQFQDESVVDDSQLPKDRFSAERLKGVDSTLKIQPAELGDSAMYLCASMASRGLAGGPGDEQFFGPGTRLTVL.